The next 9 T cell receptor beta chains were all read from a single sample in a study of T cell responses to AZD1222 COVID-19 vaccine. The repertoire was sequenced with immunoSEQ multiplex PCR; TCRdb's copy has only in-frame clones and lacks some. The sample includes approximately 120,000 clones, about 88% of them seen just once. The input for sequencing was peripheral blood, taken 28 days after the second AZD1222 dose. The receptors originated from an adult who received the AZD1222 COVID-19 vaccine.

CDR3 sequence reads: CAWALGFTEAFF. DNA for the CDR3: TGTGCCTGGGCTCTAGGGTTTACTGAAGCTTTCTTT. The gene calls are TRBV30 and TRBJ1-1; D not resolved. The CDR3 has 12 amino acids. Deletions cut 5 bases from V and 5 bases from J, with 12 bases between. CDR1 and CDR2 from the germline V gene are GTSNPN and SVGIG (reference sequence).

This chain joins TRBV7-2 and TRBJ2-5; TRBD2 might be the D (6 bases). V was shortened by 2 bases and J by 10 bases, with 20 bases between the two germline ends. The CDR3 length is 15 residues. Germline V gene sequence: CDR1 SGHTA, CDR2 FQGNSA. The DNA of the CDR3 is TGTGCCAGCAGCTTACAGACGGGGTGGGAGGTAAACCAGTACTTC. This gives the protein CASSLQTGWEVNQYF.

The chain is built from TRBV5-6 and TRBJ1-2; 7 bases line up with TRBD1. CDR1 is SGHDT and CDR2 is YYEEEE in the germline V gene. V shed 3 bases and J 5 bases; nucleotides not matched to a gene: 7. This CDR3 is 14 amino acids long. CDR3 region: CASSWGQSGYGYTF. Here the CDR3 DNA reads TGTGCCAGCAGCTGGGGACAGTCGGGGTATGGCTACACCTTC.

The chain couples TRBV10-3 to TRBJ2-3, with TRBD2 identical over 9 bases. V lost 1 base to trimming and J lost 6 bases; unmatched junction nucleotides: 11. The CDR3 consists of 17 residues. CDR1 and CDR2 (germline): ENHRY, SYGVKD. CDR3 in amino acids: CAISELGLADGGDTQYF. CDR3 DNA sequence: TGTGCCATCAGTGAGTTGGGACTAGCAGACGGGGGGGATACGCAGTATTTT.

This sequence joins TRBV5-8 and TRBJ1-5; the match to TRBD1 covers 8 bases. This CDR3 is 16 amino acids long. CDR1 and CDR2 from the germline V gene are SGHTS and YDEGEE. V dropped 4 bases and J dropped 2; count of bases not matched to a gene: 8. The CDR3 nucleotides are TGTGCCAGCAGCCTTCGGACAGGGAGGGGCAATCAGCCCCAGCATTTT. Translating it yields CASSLRTGRGNQPQHF.

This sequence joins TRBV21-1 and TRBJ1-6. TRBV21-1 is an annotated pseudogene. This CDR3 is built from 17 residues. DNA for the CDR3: TGTGCCAGCAGCAAAAAGGTAAGGCAGGGGAGGAATTCACCCCTCCACTTT. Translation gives CASSKKVRQGRNSPLHF.

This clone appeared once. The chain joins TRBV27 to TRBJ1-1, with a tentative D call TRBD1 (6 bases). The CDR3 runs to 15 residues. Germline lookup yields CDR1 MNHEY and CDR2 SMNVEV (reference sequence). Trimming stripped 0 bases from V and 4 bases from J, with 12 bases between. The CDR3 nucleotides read TGTGCCAGCAGTTTATCGACGGGGGGCTTCACTGAAGCTTTCTTT. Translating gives CASSLSTGGFTEAFF.

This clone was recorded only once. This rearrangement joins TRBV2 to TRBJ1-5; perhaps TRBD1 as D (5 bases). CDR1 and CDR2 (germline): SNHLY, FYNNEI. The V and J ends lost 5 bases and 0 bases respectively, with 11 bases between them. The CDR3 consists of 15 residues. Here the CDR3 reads CASSPQGFSNQPQHF. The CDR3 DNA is TGTGCCAGCAGTCCTCAGGGATTTAGCAATCAGCCCCAGCATTTT.

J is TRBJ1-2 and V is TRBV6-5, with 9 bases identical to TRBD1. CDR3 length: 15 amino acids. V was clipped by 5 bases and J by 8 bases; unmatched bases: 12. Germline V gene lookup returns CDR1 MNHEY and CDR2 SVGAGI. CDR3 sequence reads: CASSQPGQGLSGYTF. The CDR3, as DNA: TGTGCCAGCAGTCAGCCAGGACAGGGGTTATCCGGCTACACCTTC.